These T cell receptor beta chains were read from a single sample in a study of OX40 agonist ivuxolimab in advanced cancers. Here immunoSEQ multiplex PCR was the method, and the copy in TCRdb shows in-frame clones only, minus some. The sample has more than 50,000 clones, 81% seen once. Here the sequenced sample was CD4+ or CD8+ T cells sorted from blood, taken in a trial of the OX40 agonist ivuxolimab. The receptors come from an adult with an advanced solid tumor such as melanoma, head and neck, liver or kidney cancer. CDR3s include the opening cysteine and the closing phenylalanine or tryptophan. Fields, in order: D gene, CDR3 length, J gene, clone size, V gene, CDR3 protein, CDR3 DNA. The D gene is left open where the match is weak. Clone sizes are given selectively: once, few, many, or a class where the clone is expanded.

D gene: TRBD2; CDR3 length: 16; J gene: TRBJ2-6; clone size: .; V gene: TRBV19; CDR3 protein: CASSRSAGDGANVLTF; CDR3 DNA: TGTGCCAGTAGCCGATCGGCGGGGGATGGGGCCAACGTCCTGACTTTC
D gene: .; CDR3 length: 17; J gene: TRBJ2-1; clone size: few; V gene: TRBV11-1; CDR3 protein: CASSPPLTRGSYNEQFF; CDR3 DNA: TGTGCCAGCAGCCCCCCGTTGACCAGGGGCTCCTACAATGAGCAGTTCTTC
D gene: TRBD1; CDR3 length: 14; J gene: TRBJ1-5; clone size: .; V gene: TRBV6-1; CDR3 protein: CASSSNRGSQPQHF; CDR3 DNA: TGTGCCAGCAGTTCCAACAGGGGGAGTCAGCCCCAGCATTTT
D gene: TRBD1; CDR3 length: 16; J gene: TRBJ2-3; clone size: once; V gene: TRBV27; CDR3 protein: CASGGLTGQGVDTQYF; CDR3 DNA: TGTGCCAGCGGGGGCCTTACGGGACAGGGGGTAGATACGCAGTATTTT
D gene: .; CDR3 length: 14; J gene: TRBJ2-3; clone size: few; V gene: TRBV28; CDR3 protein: CASSLWVATDTQYF; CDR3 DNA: TGTGCCAGCAGTTTGTGGGTGGCCACAGATACGCAGTATTTT
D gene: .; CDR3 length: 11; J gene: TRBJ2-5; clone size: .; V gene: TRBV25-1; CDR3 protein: CASSEYETQYF; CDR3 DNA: TGTGCCAGCAGTGAATACGAGACCCAGTACTTC
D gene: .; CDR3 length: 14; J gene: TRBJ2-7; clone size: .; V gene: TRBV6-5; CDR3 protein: CASSPTGLLYEQYF; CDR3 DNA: TGTGCCAGCAGCCCGACAGGCCTACTCTACGAGCAGTACTTC
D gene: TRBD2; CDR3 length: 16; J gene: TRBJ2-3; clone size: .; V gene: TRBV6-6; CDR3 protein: CASSFGTSGETDTQYF; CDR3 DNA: TGTGCCAGCAGTTTCGGGACTAGCGGGGAGACAGATACGCAGTATTTT
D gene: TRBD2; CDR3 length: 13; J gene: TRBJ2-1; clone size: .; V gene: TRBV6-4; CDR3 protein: CASSDSRGGTQFF; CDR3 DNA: TGTGCCAGCAGTGACTCGCGGGGGGGCACCCAGTTCTTC
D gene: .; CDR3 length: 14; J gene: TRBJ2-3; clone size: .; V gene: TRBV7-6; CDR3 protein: CASSQSSPPDTQYF; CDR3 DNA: TGTGCCAGCAGCCAGAGTTCTCCCCCAGATACGCAGTATTTT
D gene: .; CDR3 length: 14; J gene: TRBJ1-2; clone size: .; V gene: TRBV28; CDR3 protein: CASSLGRVGYGYTF; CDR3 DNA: TGTGCCAGCAGTTTGGGCAGGGTTGGGTATGGCTACACCTTC
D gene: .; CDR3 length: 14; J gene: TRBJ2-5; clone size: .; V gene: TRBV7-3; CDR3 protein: CASSLNGGQETQYF; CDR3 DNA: TGTGCCAGCAGTTTAAATGGGGGGCAAGAGACCCAGTACTTC
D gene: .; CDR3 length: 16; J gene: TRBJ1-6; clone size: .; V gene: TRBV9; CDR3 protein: CASSAGVDPRNSPLHF; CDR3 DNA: TGTGCCAGCAGCGCTGGGGTTGACCCGCGAAATTCACCCCTCCACTTT
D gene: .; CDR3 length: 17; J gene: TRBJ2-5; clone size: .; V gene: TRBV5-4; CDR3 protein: CASSPSLLGGGEETQYF; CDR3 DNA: TGTGCCAGCAGCCCGAGTCTTTTGGGGGGCGGGGAAGAGACCCAGTACTTC
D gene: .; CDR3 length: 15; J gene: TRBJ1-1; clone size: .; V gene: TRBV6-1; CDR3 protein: CASSTLDDPNTEAFF; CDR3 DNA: TGTGCCAGCAGTACGCTCGACGACCCGAACACTGAAGCTTTCTTT
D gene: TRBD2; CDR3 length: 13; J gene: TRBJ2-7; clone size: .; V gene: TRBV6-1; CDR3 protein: CASMTSGGYEQYF; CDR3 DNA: TGTGCCAGCATGACTAGCGGGGGATACGAGCAGTACTTC
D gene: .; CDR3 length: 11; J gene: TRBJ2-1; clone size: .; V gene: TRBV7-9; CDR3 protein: CASSWGNEQFF; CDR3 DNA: TGTGCCAGCAGCTGGGGGAATGAGCAGTTCTTC
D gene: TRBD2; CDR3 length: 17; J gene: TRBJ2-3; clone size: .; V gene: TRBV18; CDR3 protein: CASSPRQAGAGTDTQYF; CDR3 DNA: TGTGCCAGCTCACCACGACAAGCGGGGGCCGGCACAGATACGCAGTATTTT
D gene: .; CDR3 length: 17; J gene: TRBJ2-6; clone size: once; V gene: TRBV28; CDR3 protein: CASSAKRTQSRANVLTF; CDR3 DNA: TGTGCCAGCAGTGCTAAACGGACACAAAGTCGGGCCAACGTCCTGACTTTC
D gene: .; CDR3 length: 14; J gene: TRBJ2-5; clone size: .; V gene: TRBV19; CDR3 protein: CASDRGDGRETQYF; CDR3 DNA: TGTGCCAGTGATAGGGGAGACGGCAGAGAGACCCAGTACTTC
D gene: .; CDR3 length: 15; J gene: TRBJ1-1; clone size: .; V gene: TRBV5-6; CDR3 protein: CASSPGYLRATEAFF; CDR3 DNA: TGTGCCAGCAGCCCGGGATATTTGAGGGCCACTGAAGCTTTCTTT
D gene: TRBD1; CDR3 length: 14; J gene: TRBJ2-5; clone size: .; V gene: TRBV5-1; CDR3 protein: CASSQTGGFETQYF; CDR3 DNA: TGCGCCAGCTCCCAGACAGGGGGGTTTGAGACCCAGTACTTC
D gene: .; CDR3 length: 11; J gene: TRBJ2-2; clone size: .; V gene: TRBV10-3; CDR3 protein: CASSETGELFF; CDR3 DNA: TGTGCCTCCTCAGAAACCGGGGAGCTGTTTTTT
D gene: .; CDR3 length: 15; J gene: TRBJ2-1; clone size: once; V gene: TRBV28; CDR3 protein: CASSLGGGGINEQFF; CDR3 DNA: TGTGCCAGCAGTTTGGGGGGAGGAGGGATCAATGAGCAGTTCTTC
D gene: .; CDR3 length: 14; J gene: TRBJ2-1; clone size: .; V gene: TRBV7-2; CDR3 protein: CASSPGVGYNEQFF; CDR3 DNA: TGTGCCAGCAGCCCCGGTGTGGGCTACAATGAGCAGTTCTTC
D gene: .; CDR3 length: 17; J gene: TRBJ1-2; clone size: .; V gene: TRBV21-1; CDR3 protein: CASSKEWAGAAGYGYTF; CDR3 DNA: TGTGCCAGCAGCAAAGAGTGGGCAGGGGCTGCCGGCTATGGCTACACCTTC
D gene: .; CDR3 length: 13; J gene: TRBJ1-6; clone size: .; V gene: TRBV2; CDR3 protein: CASTGDGYSPLHF; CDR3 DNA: TGTGCCAGCACGGGGGACGGCTATTCACCCCTCCACTTT
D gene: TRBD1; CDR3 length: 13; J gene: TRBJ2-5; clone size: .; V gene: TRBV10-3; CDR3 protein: CAIRTDRSETQYF; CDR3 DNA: TGTGCCATCAGGACGGACAGGTCGGAGACCCAGTACTTC
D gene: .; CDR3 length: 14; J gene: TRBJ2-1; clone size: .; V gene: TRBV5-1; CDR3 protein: CASSLGTNGHEQFF; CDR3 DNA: TGCGCCAGCAGCTTGGGGACTAATGGACATGAGCAGTTCTTC
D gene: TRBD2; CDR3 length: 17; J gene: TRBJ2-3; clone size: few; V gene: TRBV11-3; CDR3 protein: CASSSDLSGAFTDTQYF; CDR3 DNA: TGTGCCAGCAGCTCCGATCTTAGCGGGGCCTTCACAGATACGCAGTATTTT
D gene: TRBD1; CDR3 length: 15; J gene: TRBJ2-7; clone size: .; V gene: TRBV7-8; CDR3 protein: CASSLQGALTYEQYF; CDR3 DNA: TGTGCCAGCAGCCTGCAGGGGGCGCTGACCTACGAGCAGTACTTC
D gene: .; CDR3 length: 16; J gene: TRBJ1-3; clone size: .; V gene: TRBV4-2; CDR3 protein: CASSQWGLYSGNTIYF; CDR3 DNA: TGTGCCAGCAGCCAATGGGGCCTTTACTCTGGAAACACCATATATTTT
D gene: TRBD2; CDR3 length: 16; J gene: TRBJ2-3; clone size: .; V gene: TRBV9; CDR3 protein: CASSATSGGSTDTQYF; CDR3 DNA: TGTGCCAGCAGCGCGACTAGCGGGGGGAGCACAGATACGCAGTATTTT
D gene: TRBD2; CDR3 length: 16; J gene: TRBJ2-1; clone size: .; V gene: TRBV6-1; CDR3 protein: CASSDLLAGGGGEQFF; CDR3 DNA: TGTGCCAGCAGTGATTTGCTAGCGGGGGGGGGCGGTGAGCAGTTCTTC
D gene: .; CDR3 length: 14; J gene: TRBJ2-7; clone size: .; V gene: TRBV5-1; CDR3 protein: CASSLDSNSYEQYF; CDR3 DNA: TGCGCCAGCAGCCTGGACTCGAATTCCTACGAGCAGTACTTC
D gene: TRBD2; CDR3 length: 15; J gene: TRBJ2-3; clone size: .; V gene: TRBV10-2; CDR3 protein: CASRDTSGGAGTQYF; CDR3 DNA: TGCGCCAGCAGGGATACTAGCGGGGGGGCCGGTACGCAGTATTTT
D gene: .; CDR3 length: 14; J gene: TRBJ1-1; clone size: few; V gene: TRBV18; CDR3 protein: CASSDEVEYTEAFF; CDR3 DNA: TGTGCCAGCTCAGATGAGGTCGAATACACTGAAGCTTTCTTT
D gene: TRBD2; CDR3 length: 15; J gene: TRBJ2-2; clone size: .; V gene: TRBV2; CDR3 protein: CASNRAGRGTGELFF; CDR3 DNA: TGTGCCAGCAATCGAGCGGGGCGGGGCACCGGGGAGCTGTTTTTT
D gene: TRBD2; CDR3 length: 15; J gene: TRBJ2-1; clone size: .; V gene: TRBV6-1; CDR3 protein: CASSGAGGSYNEQFF; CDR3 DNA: TGTGCCAGCAGTGGCGCGGGGGGATCCTACAATGAGCAGTTCTTC
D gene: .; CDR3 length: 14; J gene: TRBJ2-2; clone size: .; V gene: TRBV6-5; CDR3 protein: CASTNRLNTGELFF; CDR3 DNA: TGTGCCAGCACCAATAGGTTGAACACCGGGGAGCTGTTTTTT
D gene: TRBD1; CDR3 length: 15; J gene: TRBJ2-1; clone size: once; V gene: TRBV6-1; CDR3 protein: CASSDQGANYNEQFF; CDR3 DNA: TGTGCCAGCAGTGACCAGGGGGCTAATTACAATGAGCAGTTCTTC
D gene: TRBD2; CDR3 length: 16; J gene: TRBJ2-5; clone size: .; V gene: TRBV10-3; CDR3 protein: CAISGGLAGVQETQYF; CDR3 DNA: TGTGCCATCAGTGGGGGACTAGCGGGTGTTCAAGAGACCCAGTACTTC
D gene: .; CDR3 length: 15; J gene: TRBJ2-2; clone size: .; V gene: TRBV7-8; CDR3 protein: CASALDTGQTGELFF; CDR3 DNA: TGTGCCAGCGCTCTAGATACTGGGCAAACCGGGGAGCTGTTTTTT
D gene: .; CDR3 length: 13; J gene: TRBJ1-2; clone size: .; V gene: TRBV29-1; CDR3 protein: CSVGAVENYGYTF; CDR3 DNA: TGCAGCGTTGGAGCTGTAGAGAACTATGGCTACACCTTC
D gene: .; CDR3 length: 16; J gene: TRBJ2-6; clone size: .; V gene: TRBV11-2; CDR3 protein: CASSLFGLSGANVLTF; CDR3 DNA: TGTGCCAGCAGCTTATTTGGGTTGTCTGGGGCCAACGTCCTGACTTTC
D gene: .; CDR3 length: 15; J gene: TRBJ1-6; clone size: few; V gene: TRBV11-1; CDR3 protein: CASSLSGDSRSPLHF; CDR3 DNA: TGTGCCAGCAGCTTATCGGGAGACAGCCGCTCACCCCTCCACTTT
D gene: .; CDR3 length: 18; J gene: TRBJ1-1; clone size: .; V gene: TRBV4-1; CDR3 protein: CASSLPSGRTGRDTEAFF; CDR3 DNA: TGCGCCAGCTCCCTTCCTTCGGGCAGGACGGGTAGGGACACTGAAGCTTTCTTT
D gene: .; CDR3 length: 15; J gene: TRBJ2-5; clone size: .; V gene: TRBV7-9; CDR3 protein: CASSNDRGIGETQYF; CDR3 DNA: TGTGCCAGCAGCAACGACAGAGGGATCGGTGAGACCCAGTACTTC
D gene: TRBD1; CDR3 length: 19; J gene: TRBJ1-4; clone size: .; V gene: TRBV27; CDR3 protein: CASSLDPPRGRGRQEKLFF; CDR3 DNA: TGTGCCAGCAGTTTAGACCCCCCACGCGGCAGGGGGCGCCAGGAAAAACTGTTTTTT
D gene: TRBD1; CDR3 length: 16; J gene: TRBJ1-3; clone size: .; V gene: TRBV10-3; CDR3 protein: CAISPRGLVSGNTIYF; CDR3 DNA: TGTGCCATCAGTCCCAGGGGGCTCGTATCTGGAAACACCATATATTTT
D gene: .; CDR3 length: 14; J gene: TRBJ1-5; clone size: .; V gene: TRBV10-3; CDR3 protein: CAISGSRGGQPQHF; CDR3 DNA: TGTGCCATCAGTGGATCCAGGGGAGGCCAGCCCCAGCATTTT
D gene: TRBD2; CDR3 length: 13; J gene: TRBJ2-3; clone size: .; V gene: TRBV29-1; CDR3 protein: CSVATSGGDTQYF; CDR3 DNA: TGCAGCGTTGCGACTAGCGGGGGGGATACGCAGTATTTT
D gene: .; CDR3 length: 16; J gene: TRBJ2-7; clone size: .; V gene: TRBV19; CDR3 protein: CASSIDFDSRRYEQYF; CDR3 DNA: TGTGCCAGTAGTATAGATTTCGACTCACGCCGCTACGAGCAGTACTTC